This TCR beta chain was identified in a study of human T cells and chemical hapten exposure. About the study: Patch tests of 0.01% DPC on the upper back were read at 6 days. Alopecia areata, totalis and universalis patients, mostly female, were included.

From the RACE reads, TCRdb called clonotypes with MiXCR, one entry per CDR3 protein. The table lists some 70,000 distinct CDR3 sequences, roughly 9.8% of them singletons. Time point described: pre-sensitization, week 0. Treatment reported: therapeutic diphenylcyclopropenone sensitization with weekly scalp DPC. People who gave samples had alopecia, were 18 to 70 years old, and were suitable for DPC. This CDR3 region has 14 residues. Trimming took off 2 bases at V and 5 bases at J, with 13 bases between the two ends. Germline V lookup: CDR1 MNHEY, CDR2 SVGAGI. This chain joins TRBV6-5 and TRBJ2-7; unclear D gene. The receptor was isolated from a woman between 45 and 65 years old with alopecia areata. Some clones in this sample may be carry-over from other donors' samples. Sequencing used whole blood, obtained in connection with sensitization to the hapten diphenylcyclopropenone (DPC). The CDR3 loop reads CASSYPGPQDEQYF. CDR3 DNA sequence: TGTGCCAGCAGTTACCCTGGACCGCAGGACGAGCAGTACTTC.